Presented here are 18 T cell receptor beta chains from one specimen sequenced in a study of blood T cell repertoires in COVID-19. Sequencing was performed with immunoSEQ multiplex PCR; in TCRdb, only in-frame clones are kept and a portion is missing. The top ten hold approximately 5% of the sample, which has 70,000 to 75,000 clones, 90% seen once. Sequencing input: peripheral blood. These receptor sequences come from a woman under 30 with acute or convalescent COVID-19.

The CDR3 bases are TGTGCCAGTAGTATTTGGTCCTCTAGGGACAGTATAAATGAGCAGTTCTTC. Its translation is CASSIWSSRDSINEQFF. The chain is built from TRBV19 and TRBJ2-1; 7 bases agree with TRBD1. CDR1 is LNHDA, CDR2 SQIVND, per germline (reference sequence). After removal of 3 bases from V and 7 bases from J, the junction contained 15 bases not matched to a gene. The CDR3 loop spans 17 amino acids.

This chain links TRBV11-2 with TRBJ2-5, with 9 bases matching TRBD1. This CDR3 spans 14 amino acids. Trimming cost V 5 bases and J 5 bases; bases outside gene matches: 6. CDR1 and CDR2 (germline): SGHAT, FQNNGV. The chain's CDR3 is CASSPGTGYETQYF. CDR3 DNA sequence: TGTGCCAGCAGCCCCGGGACAGGGTACGAGACCCAGTACTTC.

This rearrangement joins TRBV2 to TRBJ1-5; weak D call: TRBD1 (6 bases). CDR3 length: 16 amino acids. V gave up 6 bases and J gave up 3 bases, with 18 bases separating them. CDR1 and CDR2 from the germline V gene are SNHLY and FYNNEI. The CDR3 spells CASSGGGGGTNQPQHF. The CDR3 DNA reads TGTGCCAGCAGCGGAGGAGGGGGGGGGACCAATCAGCCCCAGCATTTT.

Here the CDR3 DNA reads TGTGCCAGCAGTTATGCTTCGAGTGGCAATGAGCAGTTCTTC. This encodes CASSYASSGNEQFF. The V call is TRBV6-5, the J call TRBJ2-1; no clear D gene. Trimming shortened V by 3 bases and J by 6 bases, and 12 bases separated the two germline ends. Germline loops: CDR1 MNHEY, CDR2 SVGAGI. This CDR3 is 14 amino acids long.

This clone was found a few times. The chain links TRBV25-1 to TRBJ2-7; TRBD2 agrees at 7 bases. Per germline, CDR1 MGHDK and CDR2 SYGVNS. V lost 5 bases to trimming and J lost 3 bases; unmatched junction nucleotides: 7. The CDR3 totals 14 residues. The CDR3: CASSPSGYIYEQYF. CDR3 bases: TGTGCCAGCAGTCCTAGCGGTTACATCTACGAGCAGTACTTC.

The chain uses TRBV7-2 and TRBJ2-3; the D gene is possibly TRBD1 (7 bases). V dropped 4 bases and J dropped 2 bases, with 10 bases sitting between them. CDR3 length: 14 amino acids. Per the germline V gene, CDR1 is SGHTA and CDR2 is FQGNSA. CDR3 loop: CASSSGGNTDTQYF. DNA for the CDR3: TGTGCCAGCAGCTCAGGGGGGAACACAGATACGCAGTATTTT.

The chain combines TRBV18 with TRBJ1-2, with 7 bases aligning to TRBD1. The CDR3 extends over 15 amino acids. Per germline, CDR1 KGHSH and CDR2 LQKENI. J was trimmed by 5 bases and V by 5 bases; bases with no gene match: 11. CDR3 sequence: CASSTSGGPKYGYTF. In nucleotides, the CDR3 is TGTGCCAGCTCAACTTCAGGGGGGCCAAAATATGGCTACACCTTC.

The chain is built from TRBV2 and TRBJ2-1; 10 positions agree with TRBD2. This CDR3 has 11 amino acids. V shed 5 bases, J shed 15 bases, and the junction held 4 bases outside the gene matches. Germline V gene data show CDR1 as SNHLY and CDR2 as FYNNEI. The CDR3 sequence is CASSLAGVRFF. In DNA, the CDR3 is TGTGCCAGCAGTCTAGCGGGAGTCCGGTTCTTC.

This rearrangement joins TRBV6-6 to TRBJ1-2; a weak D match, TRBD1 (6 bases). V shed 2 bases and J shed 6 bases, with 13 bases lying between them. CDR3 size: 14 residues. Germline-derived CDR1 and CDR2 are MNHNY and SVGAGI (reference sequence). CDR3 nucleotide sequence: TGTGCCAGCAGTTACGCGGGGGGGGCGAATGGCTACACCTTC. Amino acids: CASSYAGGANGYTF.

The chain carries TRBV19 and TRBJ2-7; TRBD1 aligns across 7 bases. J was trimmed by 1 base and V by 5 bases; bases with no gene match: 8. This CDR3 comprises 15 residues. Germline V lookup: CDR1 LNHDA, CDR2 SQIVND (reference sequence). The CDR3 DNA sequence: TGTGCCAGTAGTGCCTCCGGGACAGCGTCCTACGAGCAGTACTTC. This encodes CASSASGTASYEQYF.

The V gene is TRBV6-4, the J gene TRBJ2-3; D is perhaps TRBD2 (6 bases). The CDR3 extends over 16 amino acids. Trimming removed 4 bases at V and 6 bases at J, with 20 bases between. Germline assignment: CDR1 MRHNA and CDR2 SNTAGT. This chain's CDR3 is CASSATGSGGRDTQYF. In DNA form, the CDR3 reads TGTGCCAGCAGTGCCACAGGTAGCGGAGGTCGGGATACGCAGTATTTT.

CDR3 region: CASSSGLAGYYEQYF. In nucleotides, the CDR3 is TGTGCCAGCAGTTCCGGACTAGCGGGGTACTACGAGCAGTACTTC. This rearrangement joins TRBV6-2 or TRBV6-3 to TRBJ2-7; 12 nucleotides agree with TRBD2. The CDR3 extends over 15 amino acids. V trimming: 4 bases; J trimming: 3 bases; junction bases outside the gene matches: 4. Germline V gene lookup returns CDR1 MNHEY and CDR2 SVGEGT.

The chain is built from TRBV2 and TRBJ2-7, with TRBD1 matching 10 bases. In germline, CDR1 is SNHLY, CDR2 FYNNEI. The CDR3 spans 16 residues. The V gene end was trimmed by 1 base and the J gene end by 4 bases; junction bases not matched to a gene: 7. CDR3 sequence reads: CASSEGRQGAFYEQYF. The CDR3 nucleotides read TGTGCCAGCAGTGAAGGAAGACAGGGGGCGTTTTACGAGCAGTACTTC.

This chain joins TRBV7-9 and TRBJ1-3; 11 bases are a match to TRBD1. This CDR3 comprises 15 residues. Trimming took 6 bases from V and 8 from J; bases not matched to a gene: 9. Germline V gives CDR1 SEHNR, CDR2 FQNEAQ (reference sequence). The CDR3 is CASRKWTGGEDTIYF. The CDR3 DNA follows: TGTGCCAGCAGGAAATGGACAGGGGGCGAGGACACCATATATTTT. The full variable domain, completed using reference TRBV7-9 and TRBJ1-3, is DTGVSQNPRHKITKRGQNVTFRCDPISEHNRLYWYRQTLGQGPEFLTYFQNEAQLEKSRLLSDRFSAERPKGSFSTLEIQRTEQGDSAMYLCASRKWTGGEDTIYFGEGSWLTVV.

J is TRBJ1-6 and V is TRBV14; no reliable D call. V lost 3 bases, J lost 9 bases, and 9 bases lay in between. Per germline, CDR1 SGHDN and CDR2 FVKESK. The CDR3 sequence is 13 residues long. CDR3 sequence: CASSQAGGSPLHF. In nucleotides, the CDR3 is TGTGCCAGCAGCCAGGCGGGAGGTTCACCCCTCCACTTT.

This rearrangement joins TRBV7-9 to TRBJ2-3; the D gene is possibly TRBD2 (5 bases). The CDR3 has 15 amino acids. Trimming pared 5 bases from V and 2 bases from J, leaving 14 bases between. CDR1 SEHNR and CDR2 FQNEAQ come from the germline V gene (reference sequence). CDR3 sequence: CASSIRGRPTDTQYF. The DNA for the CDR3 is TGTGCCAGCAGCATCCGCGGGCGACCCACAGATACGCAGTATTTT.

This clone has a handful of counts. The CDR3 is CAIKEAGTSGYEQYF. The CDR3 nucleotides read TGTGCCATAAAGGAGGCTGGGACTAGCGGTTACGAGCAGTACTTC. The rearrangement joins TRBV2 to TRBJ2-7; 11 bases map to TRBD2. The CDR3 runs to 15 residues. V gave up 10 bases and J gave up 4 bases; unmatched junction bases: 12. Germline V gene sequence: CDR1 SNHLY, CDR2 FYNNEI.

The chain is built from TRBV29-1 and TRBJ1-1, with D possibly matching TRBD1 (6 bases). The length of the CDR3 is 12 residues. The germline V gene encodes CDR1 SQVTM and CDR2 ANQGSEA. The V end lost 5 bases, the J end lost 6 bases, and 13 bases lay between the germline ends. This CDR3 reads CSVSTGFAEAFF. DNA of the CDR3: TGCAGCGTTTCCACAGGGTTCGCTGAAGCTTTCTTT.